This T cell receptor beta chain is from a study of T cells after yellow fever vaccination. The study, taken as a whole, reports: Researchers report a weaker secondary response that nonetheless peaked faster, day 5 versus 15.

In making TCR cDNA, 5'RACE template switching added a universal primer site and UMIs to it. TCRdb itself ran the 5' RACE reads through MiXCR, one entry per CDR3 protein. The sample lists around 300,000 distinct CDR3 sequences; about 4.5% were seen once. This clonotype was seen many times. Antigen unknown. The CDR3 extends over 14 amino acids. Germline-derived CDR1 and CDR2 are SGHTA and FQGNSA. The V gene lost 3 bases and the J gene lost 0 bases, with 8 bases spanning the gap. The material was PBMCs, obtained 15 days after the yellow fever booster vaccination. The V and J genes are TRBV7-2 and TRBJ1-2, with no clear D. This receptor was taken from a man between 18 and 29 years old who received the YFV17D yellow fever vaccine. The CDR3 DNA sequence: TGTGCCAGCAGCTTTGGCAGTCCTAACTATGGCTACACCTTC. It yields the protein CASSFGSPNYGYTF.